The 22 T cell receptor beta chains listed next were all sequenced from one sample in a study of beta chain features in type 1 diabetes. Isolated RNA was reverse transcribed in full, so expressed TCRB transcripts were sequenced. Profiled with immunoSEQ multiplex PCR; TCRdb holds only in-frame clones, not every one. The repertoire holds about 330,000 clones, with approximately 10% as singletons. The sample comprised naive CD4+ T cells from blood. These receptors were obtained from a woman aged 25 to 39 in good health.

Regarding this clone: An end of the junction does not agree with germline; a read error may underlie this. This chain uses TRBV6-5 with TRBJ2-4; 14 bases are shared with TRBD2. The V gene's germline CDR1 is MNHEY and CDR2 SVGAGI. This CDR3 has 14 amino acids. In DNA, the CDR3 is TGTGCCAGCAGTTACTCTGGGACTAGCGGGAGTTATTTCTTC. The encoded protein is CASSYSGTSGSYFF.

The rearrangement joins TRBV7-2 to TRBJ2-2, with unresolved D. Trimming took off 3 bases at V and 5 bases at J, with 7 bases between the two ends. This CDR3 is 13 amino acids long. The germline gives CDR1 SGHTA, CDR2 FQGNSA. For the CDR3, the DNA is TGTGCCAGCAGCTTTCCGTATACCGGGGAGCTGTTTTTT. Translated, it gives CASSFPYTGELFF.

This clone showed up just a few times. The gene calls are TRBV6-6 and TRBJ2-1; 7 bases align to TRBD1. Trimming cost V 5 bases and J 4 bases; bases outside gene matches: 11. This CDR3 has 16 residues. The germline V gene encodes CDR1 MNHNY and CDR2 SVGAGI (reference sequence). For the CDR3, the DNA is TGTGCCAGCAGTCAGCCGGGGACAGAATCTTACAATGAGCAGTTCTTC. It codes for CASSQPGTESYNEQFF.

The rearrangement joins TRBV28 to TRBJ1-4; D gene unclear. The CDR3 sequence is 14 residues long. The V gene lost 3 bases and the J gene lost 10 bases, with 15 bases spanning the gap. Germline V lookup: CDR1 MDHEN, CDR2 SYDVKM. The CDR3 reads CASSLTSPWRKLFF. The CDR3 DNA reads as TGTGCCAGCAGTTTGACTTCCCCCTGGCGAAAACTGTTTTTT.

The chain carries TRBV2 and TRBJ2-3, with a tentative D call TRBD2 (6 bases). Germline V gives CDR1 SNHLY, CDR2 FYNNEI. The CDR3 length is 15 residues. V was cut by 5 bases and J by 3 bases, with 15 bases left in between. The CDR3 is CASSSLAGRTDTQYF. The CDR3 DNA sequence: TGTGCCAGCAGTTCCCTGGCGGGACGGACAGATACGCAGTATTTT.

The chain uses TRBV4-3 and TRBJ2-3; D is unresolved. V was pared by 0 bases and J by 2 bases, with 12 bases between. The CDR3 extends over 16 amino acids. Germline V gives CDR1 LGHNA, CDR2 YSLEER. CDR3: CASSQDNGPNTDTQYF. DNA of the CDR3: TGCGCCAGCAGCCAAGATAATGGGCCAAACACAGATACGCAGTATTTT.

This clone was seen only a few times. The chain recombines TRBV4-3 with TRBJ1-5; no reliable D call. The V end was cut by 0 bases, the J end by 0 bases, with 9 bases between. Germline loops: CDR1 LGHNA, CDR2 YSLEER. The CDR3 runs to 16 residues. The CDR3 sequence is CASSQELTHSNQPQHF. The CDR3 DNA sequence: TGCGCCAGCAGCCAAGAACTGACACATAGCAATCAGCCCCAGCATTTT.

This clone showed up just a few times. V usage is TRBV7-6 and J usage is TRBJ2-7; the match to TRBD2 covers 10 bases. Trimming took 4 bases from V and 6 from J; bases not matched to a gene: 6. Germline CDR1 and CDR2: SGHVS and FNYEAQ. The CDR3 contains 14 residues. CDR3 DNA sequence: TGTGCCAGCAGCTCCGCTCTAGCGGGGGTCGAGCAGTACTTC. Translated, it gives CASSSALAGVEQYF.

The V and J genes are TRBV11-2 and TRBJ2-7, with 8 positions matching TRBD2. The CDR3 runs 14 residues. The ends lost 1 base at V and 3 bases at J; junction bases unmatched: 2. CDR1 is SGHAT, CDR2 FQNNGV, per germline. CDR3 DNA sequence: TGTGCCAGCAGCTTAGCCAGCGGGAGCTACGAGCAGTACTTC. Translation: CASSLASGSYEQYF.

Only a few counts were recorded for this clone. The chain carries TRBV7-2 and TRBJ2-3; maybe TRBD1 (5 bases). The V gene's germline CDR1 is SGHTA and CDR2 FQGNSA. V shed 1 base and J shed 4 bases, with 15 bases lying between them. There are 16 residues in the CDR3. In nucleotides, the CDR3 is TGTGCCAGCAGCTTAGATCATCACAGGCTCCCAGATACGCAGTATTTT. Translated, it gives CASSLDHHRLPDTQYF.

The V gene is TRBV6-5, the J gene TRBJ2-7, with TRBD1 matching over 8 bases. Trimming removed 4 bases from V and 0 bases from J; junction bases left unmatched: 5. Germline CDR1 is MNHEY and CDR2 is SVGAGI. This CDR3 contains 15 residues. CDR3 region: CASSSITGGSYEQYF. The CDR3 coding sequence is TGTGCCAGCAGTTCGATAACAGGGGGCTCCTACGAGCAGTACTTC.

The chain couples TRBV30 to TRBJ2-7; 7 bases match TRBD1. Germline trimming cut 4 bases from V and 6 bases from J; bases unmatched to any gene: 15. CDR1 is GTSNPN, CDR2 SVGIG, per germline (reference sequence). The CDR3 is 15 residues long. The DNA of the CDR3 is TGTGCCTGGAACCGGGCAGGGGGAAATTCGGGCGAGCAGTACTTC. As protein: CAWNRAGGNSGEQYF.

In the case of this clone: The same CDR3 arises from other DNA sequences in this sample as well. This chain joins TRBV7-9 and TRBJ2-1; 11 positions match TRBD2. Trimming took 4 bases from V and 6 from J; bases not matched to a gene: 8. The CDR3 totals 16 residues. Germline V gene data show CDR1 as SEHNR and CDR2 as FQNEAQ (reference sequence). CDR3 DNA sequence: TGTGCCAGCAGCTCAGGACTAGCGGGTGGACTCAATGAGCAGTTCTTC. Encoded protein: CASSSGLAGGLNEQFF.

This chain links TRBV13 with TRBJ2-1, with 7 bases lining up with TRBD1. Germline CDR1 and CDR2: PRHDT and FYEKMQ (reference sequence). This CDR3 region has 16 residues. V gave up 2 bases and J gave up 7 bases; unmatched junction bases: 11. Written as DNA, the CDR3 is TGTGCCAGCAGCTTACGAGGACCGACAGGGTCGAATGAGCAGTTCTTC. Encoded protein: CASSLRGPTGSNEQFF.

The V and J genes are TRBV7-3 and TRBJ2-1, with TRBD2 matching 11 bases. Trimming took 5 bases from V and 3 from J; bases not matched to a gene: 3. The CDR3 loop spans 15 amino acids. Germline V lookup: CDR1 SGHTA, CDR2 FQGTGA. CDR3 sequence: CASSKTSGSYNEQFF. The CDR3 nucleotides are TGTGCCAGCAGCAAAACTAGCGGGAGCTACAATGAGCAGTTCTTC. The variable domain in full, with the rest retrieved from reference TRBV7-3 and TRBJ2-1, is GAGVSQTPSNKVTEKGKYVELRCDPISGHTALYWYRQSLGQGPEFLIYFQGTGAADDSGLPNDRFFAVRPEGSVSTLKIQRTERGDSAVYLCASSKTSGSYNEQFFGPGTRLTVL.

The rearrangement links TRBV29-1 to TRBJ1-6, with D perhaps TRBD1 (6 bases). This CDR3 has 14 residues. Germline V gives CDR1 SQVTM, CDR2 ANQGSEA. Trimming removed 4 bases from V and 7 bases from J, with 14 bases in between. The CDR3 nucleotides are TGCAGCGTTGCAGGGGACGGGCCGAATTCACCCCTCCACTTT. It translates to CSVAGDGPNSPLHF.

The chain employs TRBV7-2 and TRBJ2-1; 7 nucleotides agree with TRBD2. The CDR3 spans 14 residues. Per germline, CDR1 SGHTA and CDR2 FQGNSA. V shed 7 bases and J 2 bases; nucleotides not matched to a gene: 5. CDR3 DNA sequence: TGTGCCAGCAAAACTAGCGCGCCCTACAATGAGCAGTTCTTC. It specifies CASKTSAPYNEQFF.

The rearrangement links TRBV2 to TRBJ2-5; no clear D gene. The germline V and J ends were trimmed by 7 bases and 3 bases, with 6 bases remaining between them. CDR1 and CDR2 from the germline V gene are SNHLY and FYNNEI. The CDR3 has 11 amino acids. The CDR3 DNA sequence: TGTGCCAGCAAGCAAAAAGAGACCCAGTACTTC. Its translation is CASKQKETQYF.

V usage is TRBV28 and J usage is TRBJ1-2; 7 bases fit TRBD1. The germline V gene encodes CDR1 MDHEN and CDR2 SYDVKM. The trim removed 8 bases at V and 7 bases at J, leaving 7 bases unmatched. The CDR3 has 12 residues. The chain's CDR3 is CASEAGGGGYTF. CDR3 sequence (DNA): TGTGCCAGCGAGGCAGGGGGAGGTGGCTACACCTTC.

V usage is TRBV28 and J usage is TRBJ2-7; 9 nucleotides agree with TRBD2. This CDR3 has 14 residues. Germline V gives CDR1 MDHEN, CDR2 SYDVKM. Germline trimming cut 5 bases from V and 6 bases from J; bases unmatched to any gene: 8. Written as DNA, the CDR3 is TGTGCCAGCAGTATAGCGGGAGTTGTTCGCGAGCAGTACTTC. This translates into CASSIAGVVREQYF.

This chain connects TRBV23-1 to TRBJ2-7; 8 bases line up with TRBD2. TRBV23-1 is recorded as an ORF, its role being uncertain. With 8 bases clipped from V and 0 bases from J, the junction kept 9 bases outside the gene matches. The CDR3 sequence is 15 residues long. CDR3 coding DNA: TGCGCCAGCTACGGCTCTAGCGGGCACTCCTACGAGCAGTACTTC. It encodes CASYGSSGHSYEQYF.

In regard to this clone: Additional DNA sequences in this sample encode the identical CDR3. The chain has TRBV7-2 and TRBJ2-5; 7 positions agree with TRBD2. The CDR3 has 14 residues. The ends lost 3 bases at V and 1 base at J; junction bases unmatched: 2. Per germline, CDR1 SGHTA and CDR2 FQGNSA. The CDR3 DNA is TGTGCCAGCAGCTTGGCGGGAGTCCAAGAGACCCAGTACTTC. The encoded protein is CASSLAGVQETQYF. Supplemented by reference TRBV7-2 and TRBJ2-5, the full variable domain reads GAGVSQSPSNKVTEKGKDVELRCDPISGHTALYWYRQSLGQGLEFLIYFQGNSAPDKSGLPSDRFSAERTGGSVSTLTIQRTQQEDSAVYLCASSLAGVQETQYFGPGTRLLVL.